This T cell receptor beta chain was profiled in a study of blood T cell repertoires in COVID-19. Study-wide context: T cells, B-cell-depleted T cells, or PBMCs provided the cDNA or gDNA that served as material.

This CDR3 comprises 12 residues. V was cut by 1 base and J by 11 bases, with 11 bases left in between. The germline CDR1 and CDR2 sequences are MDHEN and SYDVKM. In the original workflow: Counts of nucleated cells, estimated from reference gene primer amplification, were obtained. Repertoires were generated with immunoSEQ multiplex PCR, while TCRdb's copy carries only in-frame clones and drops some. V and J calls and clone size come straight from that table; D and trimming were deduced from the DNA. The sample lists over 250,000 clones; approximately 91% were seen once. The chain links TRBV28 to TRBJ1-1; D is ambiguous. Sequenced input: PBMCs or T cells enriched from blood (not recorded which). The receptor was isolated from a woman between 25 and 40 years old who had recovered from COVID-19. The CDR3 DNA sequence: TGTGCCAGCAGTTTATTGCGGGGTCGGGCTTTCTTT. It is translated as CASSLLRGRAFF.